This T cell receptor (beta chain) is from a study of blood T cell repertoires in COVID-19. Study details: Samples came from the United States, Italy and Spain, spanning acute and convalescent COVID-19. From T cells, B-cell-depleted T cells, or PBMCs came the material, which was cDNA or gDNA.

This CDR3 region has 16 residues. The table came from immunoSEQ multiplex PCR; TCRdb's copy has only in-frame clones and leaves some out. The sample has approximately 100,000 clones, roughly nine tenths seen once. This receptor was obtained from a man in his fifties or sixties with acute or convalescent COVID-19. The chain has TRBV12-2 and TRBJ2-7; the D call TRBD2 from the table was never checked on the DNA. TRBV12-2 is deemed a pseudogene. Sequences were obtained from peripheral blood. CDR3 sequence reads: CASRLAGLAELYEQYV. In DNA form, the CDR3 reads TGTGCAAGTCGCTTAGCGGGACTAGCGGAGCTATACGAGCAGTACGTC.